There are many counts of the clone carrying this T cell receptor (beta chain). Its antigen is still unknown. A single record per CDR3 protein comes from TCRdb applying MiXCR to the 5' RACE reads. The table shows roughly 30,000 distinct CDR3 sequences, with around 30% occurring only once. This record belongs to a study of CD8 T cells in ankylosing spondylitis. Findings and caveats of the study: There was reportedly significant enrichment of clones that were disease-linked in matched ankylosing spondylitis synovial fluid. Disease-linked clones, CD8+, were relatively rare in peripheral blood.

J was trimmed by 5 bases and V by 7 bases; bases with no gene match: 5. This CDR3 comprises 13 residues. CDR1 and CDR2 (germline): SEHNR, FQNEAQ (reference sequence). This clonotype was sampled from a male donor with ankylosing spondylitis. V and J are TRBV7-9 and TRBJ2-1; 7 nucleotides line up with TRBD2. The sample comprised synovial fluid, either unsorted or a sorted T cell fraction (not recorded which). The CDR3 region is CASILANDNEQFF. The CDR3 bases are TGTGCCAGCATACTAGCGAACGACAATGAGCAGTTCTTC.